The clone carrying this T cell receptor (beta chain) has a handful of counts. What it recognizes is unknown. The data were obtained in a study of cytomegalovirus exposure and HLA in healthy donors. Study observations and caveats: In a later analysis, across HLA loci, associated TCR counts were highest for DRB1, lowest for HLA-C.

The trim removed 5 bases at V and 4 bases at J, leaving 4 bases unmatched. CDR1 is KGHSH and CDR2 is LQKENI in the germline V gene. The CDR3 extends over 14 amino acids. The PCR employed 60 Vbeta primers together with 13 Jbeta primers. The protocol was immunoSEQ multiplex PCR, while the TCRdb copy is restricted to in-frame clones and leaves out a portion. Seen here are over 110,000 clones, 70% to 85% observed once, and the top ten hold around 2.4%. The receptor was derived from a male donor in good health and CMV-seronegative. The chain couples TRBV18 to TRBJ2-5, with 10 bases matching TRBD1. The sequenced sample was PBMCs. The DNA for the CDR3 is TGTGCCAGCTCAAGGGACAGGGGATTAGAGACCCAGTACTTC. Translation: CASSRDRGLETQYF.